This T cell receptor (beta chain) originates from a study of technical replicates of blood from four donors. Sequencing was performed with immunoSEQ multiplex PCR; in TCRdb, only in-frame clones are kept and a portion is missing. Here the sample spans under 90,000 clones, about 95% being singletons. The source material was T cells isolated from PBMCs. The TCR sequence derives from a human donor in good health.

CDR3 bases: TGTGCCAGTAGTATAGAACCCGGGACAGGGGTAGGTTCACCCCTCCACTTT. Amino acids: CASSIEPGTGVGSPLHF. The chain is built from TRBV19 and TRBJ1-6, with TRBD1 matching 10 bases. Germline V gene sequence: CDR1 LNHDA, CDR2 SQIVND (reference sequence). The CDR3 runs 17 residues. With 0 bases clipped from V and 9 bases from J, the junction kept 8 bases outside the gene matches.